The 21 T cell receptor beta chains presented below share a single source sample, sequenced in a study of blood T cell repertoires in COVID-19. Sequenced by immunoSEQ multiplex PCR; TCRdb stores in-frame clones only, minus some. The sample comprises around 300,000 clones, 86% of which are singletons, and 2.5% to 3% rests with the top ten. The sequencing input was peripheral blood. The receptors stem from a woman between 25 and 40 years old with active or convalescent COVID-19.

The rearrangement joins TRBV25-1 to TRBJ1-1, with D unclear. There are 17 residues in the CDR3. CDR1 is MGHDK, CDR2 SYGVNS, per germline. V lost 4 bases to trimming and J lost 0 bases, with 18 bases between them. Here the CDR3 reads CASSGADPYTLNTEAFF. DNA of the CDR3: TGTGCCAGCAGTGGAGCGGACCCATATACTTTGAACACTGAAGCTTTCTTT.

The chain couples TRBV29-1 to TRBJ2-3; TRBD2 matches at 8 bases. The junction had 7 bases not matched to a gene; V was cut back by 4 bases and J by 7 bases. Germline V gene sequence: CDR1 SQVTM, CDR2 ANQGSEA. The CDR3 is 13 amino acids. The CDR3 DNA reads TGCAGCGTTGGAATGGCGGGGGGCAATACGCAGTATTTT. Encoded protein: CSVGMAGGNTQYF.

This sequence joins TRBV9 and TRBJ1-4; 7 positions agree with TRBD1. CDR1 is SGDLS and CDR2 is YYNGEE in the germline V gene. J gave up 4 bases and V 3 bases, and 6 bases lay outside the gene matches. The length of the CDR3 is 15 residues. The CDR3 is CASSARTGDNEKLFF. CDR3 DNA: TGTGCCAGCAGCGCTCGGACAGGAGATAATGAAAAACTGTTTTTT.

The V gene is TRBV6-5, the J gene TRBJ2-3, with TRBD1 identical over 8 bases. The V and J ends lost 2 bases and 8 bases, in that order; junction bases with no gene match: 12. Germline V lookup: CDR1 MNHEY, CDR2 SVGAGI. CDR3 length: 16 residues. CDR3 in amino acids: CASSYRGQGGGVTQYF. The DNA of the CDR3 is TGTGCCAGCAGTTACCGAGGACAGGGTGGAGGTGTTACGCAGTATTTT.

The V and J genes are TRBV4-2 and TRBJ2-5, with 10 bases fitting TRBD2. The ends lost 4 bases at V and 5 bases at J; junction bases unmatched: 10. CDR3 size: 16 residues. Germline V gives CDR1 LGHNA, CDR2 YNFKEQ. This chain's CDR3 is CASSPNSGGGKETQYF. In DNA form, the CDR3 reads TGTGCCAGCAGCCCTAACAGCGGGGGGGGTAAGGAGACCCAGTACTTC.

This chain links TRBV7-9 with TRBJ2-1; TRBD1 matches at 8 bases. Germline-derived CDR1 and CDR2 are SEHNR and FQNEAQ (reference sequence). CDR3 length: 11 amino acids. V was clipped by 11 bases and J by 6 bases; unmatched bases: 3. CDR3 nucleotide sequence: TGTGCCGTCACAGGGGGCAATGAGCAGTTCTTC. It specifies CAVTGGNEQFF.

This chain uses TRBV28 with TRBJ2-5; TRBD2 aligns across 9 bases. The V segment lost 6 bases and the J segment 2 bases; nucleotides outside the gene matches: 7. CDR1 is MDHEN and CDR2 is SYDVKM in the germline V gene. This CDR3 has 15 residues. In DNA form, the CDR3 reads TGTGCCAGCAGGTACGCGGGGGGGCGGCAAGAGACCCAGTACTTC. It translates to CASRYAGGRQETQYF.

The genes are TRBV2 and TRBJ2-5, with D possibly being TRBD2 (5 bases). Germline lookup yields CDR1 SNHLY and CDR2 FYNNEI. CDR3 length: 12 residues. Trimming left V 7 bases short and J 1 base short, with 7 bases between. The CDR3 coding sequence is TGTGCCAGCAAGGAGGCCCAAGAGACCCAGTACTTC. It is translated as CASKEAQETQYF.

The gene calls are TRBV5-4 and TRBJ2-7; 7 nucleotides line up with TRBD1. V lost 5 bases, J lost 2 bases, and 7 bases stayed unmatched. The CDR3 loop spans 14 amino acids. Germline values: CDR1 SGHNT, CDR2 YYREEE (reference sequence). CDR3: CASSPGTDTYEQYF. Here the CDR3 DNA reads TGTGCCAGCAGTCCAGGGACAGATACCTACGAGCAGTACTTC.

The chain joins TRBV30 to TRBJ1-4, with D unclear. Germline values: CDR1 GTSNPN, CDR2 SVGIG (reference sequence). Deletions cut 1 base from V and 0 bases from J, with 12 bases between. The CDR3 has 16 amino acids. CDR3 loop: CAWSGATRATNEKLFF. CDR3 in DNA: TGTGCCTGGAGTGGGGCAACTCGTGCAACTAATGAAAAACTGTTTTTT.

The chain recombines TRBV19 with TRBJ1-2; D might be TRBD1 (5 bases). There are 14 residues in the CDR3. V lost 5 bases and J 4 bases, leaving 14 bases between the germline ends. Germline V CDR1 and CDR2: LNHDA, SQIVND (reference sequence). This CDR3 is CASSLWGVSYGYTF. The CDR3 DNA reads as TGTGCCAGTAGTCTCTGGGGCGTGAGCTATGGCTACACCTTC.

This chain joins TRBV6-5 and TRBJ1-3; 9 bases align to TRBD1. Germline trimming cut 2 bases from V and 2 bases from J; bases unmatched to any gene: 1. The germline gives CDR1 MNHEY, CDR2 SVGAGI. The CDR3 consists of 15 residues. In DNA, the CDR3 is TGTGCCAGCAGTTACGGGACAGGGACTGGAAACACCATATATTTT. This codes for CASSYGTGTGNTIYF.

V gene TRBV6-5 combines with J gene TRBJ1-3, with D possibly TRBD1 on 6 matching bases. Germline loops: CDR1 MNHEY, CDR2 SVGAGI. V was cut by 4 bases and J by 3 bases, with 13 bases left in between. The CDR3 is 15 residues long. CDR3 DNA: TGTGCCAGCAGTTCTCTAGGGGGTTTTGGAAACACCATATATTTT. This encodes CASSSLGGFGNTIYF.

In DNA form, the CDR3 reads TGTGCCAGCAGGTTCGCCGGGACAGGGTCCCACGAGCAGTACTTC. It is translated as CASRFAGTGSHEQYF. V usage is TRBV7-2 and J usage is TRBJ2-7; 9 nucleotides line up with TRBD1. Germline CDR1 reads SGHTA; CDR2 reads FQGNSA. The CDR3 totals 15 residues. The junction had 11 bases not matched to a gene; V was cut back by 6 bases and J by 5 bases.

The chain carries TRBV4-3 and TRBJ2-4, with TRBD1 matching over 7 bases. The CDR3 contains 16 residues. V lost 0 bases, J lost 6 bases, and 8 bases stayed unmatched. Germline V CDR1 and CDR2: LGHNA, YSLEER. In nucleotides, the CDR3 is TGCGCCAGCAGCCAAGATGCGACAGGGTCGGGAAACATTCAGTACTTC. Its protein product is CASSQDATGSGNIQYF.

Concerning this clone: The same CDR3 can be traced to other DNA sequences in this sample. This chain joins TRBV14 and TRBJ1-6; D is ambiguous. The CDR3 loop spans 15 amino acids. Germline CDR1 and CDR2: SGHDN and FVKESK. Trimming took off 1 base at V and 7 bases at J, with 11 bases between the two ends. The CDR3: CASSQGLGPNSPLHF. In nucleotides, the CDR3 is TGTGCCAGCAGCCAAGGGCTGGGCCCAAATTCACCCCTCCACTTT.

Written as DNA, the CDR3 is TGTGCCACCAGCAGAGGAAGAGGTGCCGATGGCTACACCTTC. Its protein is CATSRGRGADGYTF. The rearrangement links TRBV15 to TRBJ1-2; no clear D gene. The germline CDR1 and CDR2 sequences are LNHNV and YYDKDF (reference sequence). There are 14 residues in the CDR3. V shed 1 base and J shed 6 bases, with 12 bases lying between them.

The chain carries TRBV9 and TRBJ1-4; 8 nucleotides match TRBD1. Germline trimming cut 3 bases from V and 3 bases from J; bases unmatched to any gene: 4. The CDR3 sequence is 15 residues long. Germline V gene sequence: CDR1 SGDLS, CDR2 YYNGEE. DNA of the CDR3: TGTGCCAGCAGCGCCCAGGGGGCCCCTAATGAAAAACTGTTTTTT. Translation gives CASSAQGAPNEKLFF.

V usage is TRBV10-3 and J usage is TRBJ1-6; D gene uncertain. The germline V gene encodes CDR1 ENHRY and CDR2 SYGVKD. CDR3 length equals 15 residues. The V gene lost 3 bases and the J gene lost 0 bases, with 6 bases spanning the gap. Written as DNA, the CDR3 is TGTGCCATCAGTGATGGGAGCTCCTATAATTCACCCCTCCACTTT. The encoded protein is CAISDGSSYNSPLHF.

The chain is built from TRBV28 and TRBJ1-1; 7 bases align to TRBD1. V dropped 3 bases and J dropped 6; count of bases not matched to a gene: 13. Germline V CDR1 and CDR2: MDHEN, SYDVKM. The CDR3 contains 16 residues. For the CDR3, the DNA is TGTGCCAGCAGTTTGAGACGTTATAGGGGGCCTGCTGAAGCTTTCTTT. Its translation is CASSLRRYRGPAEAFF.

CDR3 sequence reads: CASSWDSHTEAFF. CDR3 nucleotides: TGTGCCAGCAGCTGGGACAGTCACACTGAAGCTTTCTTT. The chain uses TRBV5-4 and TRBJ1-1; 7 nucleotides match TRBD1. The CDR3 totals 13 residues. Germline loops: CDR1 SGHNT, CDR2 YYREEE (reference sequence). The junction had 2 bases not matched to a gene; V was cut back by 3 bases and J by 3 bases.